The rows below give T cell receptor beta chains drawn from one sample of a study of T cells in Graves' hyperthyroidism and ophthalmopathy. TCRdb analysed the multiplex PCR reads with MiXCR anew, one entry per CDR3 protein. The profile shows about 380,000 distinct CDR3 sequences, about a fifth of them singletons. The sample comprised blood. These receptors all come from a man younger than 30 with Graves' ophthalmopathy. Both conserved end residues are part of each CDR3. The D gene is left open where the match is weak. The size of a clone is reported for some rows only, either as once, few or many, or as a class for expanded clones.

V gene	J gene	D gene	clone size	CDR3 protein	CDR3 DNA
TRBV7-9	TRBJ1-2	TRBD1	-	CASSPQGQGNGYTF	TGTGCCAGCAGCCCCCAGGGACAGGGAAATGGCTACACCTTC
TRBV27	TRBJ1-4	-	few	CASLACVLNNEKLFF	TGTGCCAGCCTAGCGTGCGTCCTTAATAATGAAAAACTGTTTTTT
TRBV7-9	TRBJ2-5	-	many	CASRQGMYQETQYF	TGTGCCAGCAGGCAGGGGATGTACCAAGAGACCCAGTACTTC
TRBV10-3	TRBJ2-7	-	few	CAISEDVLGQYF	TGTGCCATCAGTGAGGACGTCTTAGGGCAGTACTTC
TRBV6-1	TRBJ1-5	TRBD1	once	CVSRRTGTGNQPQHF	TGTGTCAGCAGACGAACCGGGACAGGGAATCAGCCCCAGCATTTT
TRBV6-1	TRBJ1-6	-	many	CASSSKGGDSPLHF	TGTGCCAGCAGTTCGAAGGGGGGAGATTCACCCCTCCACTTT
TRBV28	TRBJ2-1	TRBD2	many	CASSKTGLRFDNEQFF	TGTGCCAGCAGCAAAACGGGACTACGCTTTGACAATGAGCAGTTCTTC
TRBV15	TRBJ2-1	-	-	CATSRDPFVGSDLSPGNEQFF	TGTGCCACCAGCAGAGATCCTTTCGTCGGGAGCGACCTCTCCCCGGGCAATGAGCAGTTCTTC
TRBV14	TRBJ1-2	-	few	CASSQVFAGVSNYGYTF	TGTGCCAGCAGCCAAGTCTTCGCAGGAGTTTCTAACTATGGCTACACCTTC
TRBV7-2	TRBJ2-1	-	many	CASTRGGDLYNEQFF	TGTGCCAGCACCCGAGGGGGGGACCTATACAATGAGCAGTTCTTC
TRBV3-1	TRBJ1-1	-	many	CASSHRREVPEAFF	TGTGCCAGCAGCCACCGGAGGGAGGTCCCTGAAGCTTTCTTT
TRBV7-9	TRBJ1-1	TRBD1	-	CASSAHRDREAEAFF	TGTGCCAGCAGCGCCCACCGGGACAGGGAAGCTGAAGCTTTCTTT
TRBV4-1	TRBJ1-6	-	few	CASSQDPVSPLHF	TGCGCCAGCAGCCAAGATCCGGTCTCACCCCTCCACTTT
TRBV7-9	TRBJ2-2	-	few	CASSLKPGPGELFF	TGTGCCAGCAGCTTAAAACCTGGACCCGGGGAGCTGTTTTTT
TRBV27	TRBJ2-1	-	many	CASSLRQHYNEQFF	TGTGCCAGCAGTTTAAGACAGCACTACAATGAGCAGTTCTTC
TRBV7-9	TRBJ2-3	TRBD2	many	CASTSGAADTQYF	TGTGCCAGCACTAGCGGGGCCGCAGATACGCAGTATTTT
TRBV10-3	TRBJ1-1	-	-	CAIRPTGNTEAFF	TGTGCCATCAGGCCAACAGGGAACACTGAAGCTTTCTTT
TRBV2	TRBJ2-1	-	many	CASSEAGGANEQFF	TGTGCCAGCAGTGAAGCGGGGGGGGCGAATGAGCAGTTCTTC
TRBV12-3/TRBV12-4	TRBJ1-5	TRBD1	-	CASSPADRVYQPQHF	TGTGCCAGCAGTCCGGCAGACAGGGTTTATCAGCCCCAGCATTTT
TRBV7-2	TRBJ1-2	TRBD1	many	CASSLDSGTGTYGYTF	TGTGCCAGCAGCTTAGATAGCGGGACAGGGACCTATGGCTACACCTTC
TRBV20-1	TRBJ1-2	-	-	CSAWDLQAPYGYTF	TGCAGTGCTTGGGACCTCCAAGCTCCCTATGGCTACACCTTC
TRBV20-1	TRBJ2-5	-	few	CSATRPAQETQYF	TGCAGTGCCACCCGCCCCGCCCAGGAGACCCAGTACTTC
TRBV5-1	TRBJ1-5	-	many	CASSLEGGRQPQHF	TGCGCCAGCAGCTTGGAAGGGGGACGACAGCCCCAGCATTTT
TRBV24-1	TRBJ1-4	-	few	CATSAQQGGGEKLFF	TGTGCCACCAGTGCCCAACAGGGAGGAGGCGAAAAACTGTTTTTT
TRBV3-1	TRBJ2-3	-	-	CASSQVRGGLGGDTQYF	TGTGCCAGCAGCCAAGTCCGCGGGGGCCTCGGGGGAGATACGCAGTATTTT
TRBV20-1	TRBJ2-3	-	few	CSADQGQTDTQYF	TGCAGTGCGGACCAAGGCCAGACAGATACGCAGTATTTT
TRBV5-1	TRBJ1-1	-	many	CASSVLGLQETEAFF	TGCGCCAGCAGCGTACTGGGGCTACAGGAGACTGAAGCTTTCTTT
TRBV29-1	TRBJ2-7	TRBD1	many	CSVDSPGGFEQYF	TGCAGCGTTGATTCCCCAGGGGGCTTCGAGCAGTACTTC
TRBV20-1	TRBJ1-2	-	-	CSATKGTQKSNYGYTF	TGCAGTGCTACCAAAGGGACTCAAAAGTCCAACTATGGCTACACCTTC
TRBV20-1	TRBJ2-5	TRBD2	few	CSALRIGGDQETQYF	TGCAGTGCTCTCCGTATCGGGGGGGACCAAGAGACCCAGTACTTC
TRBV20-1	TRBJ2-2	TRBD2	many	CSARRLGGGSTGELFF	TGCAGTGCTAGGCGTCTCGGGGGGGGAAGCACCGGGGAGCTGTTTTTT
TRBV6-1	TRBJ1-4	-	-	CASSSRMSGSNEKLFF	TGTGCCAGCAGTTCCAGAATGAGCGGCTCTAATGAAAAACTGTTTTTT
TRBV7-9	TRBJ2-7	-	-	CASRILVGVREQYF	TGTGCCAGCAGAATACTAGTGGGAGTTCGGGAGCAGTACTTC
TRBV5-1	TRBJ1-1	TRBD1	many	CASSQRWDSLNTEAFF	TGCGCCAGCAGCCAAAGGTGGGACAGCTTGAACACTGAAGCTTTCTTT
TRBV12-5	TRBJ2-3	TRBD2	-	CASGSSGGSTDTQYF	TGTGCTAGTGGTTCTAGCGGGGGTTCCACAGATACGCAGTATTTT
TRBV9	TRBJ1-1	-	few	CASSPMTNMGTEAFF	TGTGCCAGCAGCCCGATGACAAATATGGGGACTGAAGCTTTCTTT
TRBV19	TRBJ2-6	-	-	CASKGVSTGANVLTF	TGTGCCTCTAAGGGGGTAAGCACTGGGGCCAACGTCCTGACTTTC
TRBV24-1	TRBJ2-3	TRBD2	-	CATSVSGGGDTQYF	TGTGCCACCAGTGTATCCGGGGGGGGGGATACGCAGTATTTT
TRBV29-1	TRBJ1-2	-	-	CSVDGGLYGYTF	TGCAGCGTTGACGGAGGCCTCTATGGCTACACCTTC
TRBV19	TRBJ1-1	-	-	CASSIRRGNTEAFF	TGTGCCAGTAGTATACGTCGCGGGAACACTGAAGCTTTCTTT
TRBV2	TRBJ1-6	TRBD1	many	CASSGTGAWNSPLHF	TGTGCCAGCAGTGGGACAGGCGCTTGGAATTCACCCCTCCACTTT
TRBV2	TRBJ1-4	-	once	CASSGQRDNEKLFF	TGTGCCAGCAGTGGACAGCGAGACAATGAAAAACTGTTTTTT
TRBV12-3/TRBV12-4	TRBJ1-1	-	many	CASSLYEGQNTEAFF	TGTGCCAGCAGTTTGTATGAGGGGCAGAACACTGAAGCTTTCTTT
TRBV28	TRBJ1-1	-	many	CASSIWGGDTEAFF	TGTGCCAGCAGCATTTGGGGGGGTGACACTGAAGCTTTCTTT
TRBV5-6	TRBJ1-5	TRBD1	-	CASSQGVGNQPQHF	TGTGCCAGCAGCCAGGGGGTGGGCAATCAGCCCCAGCATTTT
TRBV7-9	TRBJ1-2	-	many	CASSPGVRGYTF	TGTGCCAGCAGCCCCGGGGTGCGAGGCTACACCTTC
TRBV20-1	TRBJ2-1	-	-	CSARESIWSGTYSQFF	TGCAGTGCTAGAGAATCAATTTGGTCTGGTACCTACTCTCAGTTCTTC
TRBV28	TRBJ1-4	-	-	CASSPRQLLREKLFF	TGTGCCAGCAGCCCCCGACAGCTTTTACGTGAAAAACTGTTTTTT
TRBV6-1	TRBJ2-1	TRBD2	many	CASSYPLAGGPGYNEQFF	TGTGCCAGCAGCTACCCCCTAGCGGGGGGGCCGGGGTACAATGAGCAGTTCTTC
TRBV4-1	TRBJ2-7	TRBD1	once	CASSHKTGGPYEQYF	TGCGCCAGCAGCCACAAGACAGGGGGACCCTACGAGCAGTACTTC
TRBV10-3	TRBJ2-3	TRBD2	many	CAIRRGRDTDTQYF	TGTGCCATACGGCGCGGGAGGGACACAGATACGCAGTATTTT
TRBV29-1	TRBJ2-7	-	-	CSAKNALGRPAHYEQYF	TGCAGCGCAAAGAACGCCCTAGGCAGGCCAGCGCACTACGAGCAGTACTTC
TRBV20-1	TRBJ1-4	TRBD1	-	CSATPGGTVNEKLFF	TGCAGTGCTACTCCTGGGGGGACAGTTAATGAAAAACTGTTTTTT
TRBV5-1	TRBJ2-7	-	many	CASSLGAGSGYEQYF	TGCGCCAGCAGCTTGGGGGCAGGGTCTGGGTACGAGCAGTACTTC
TRBV27	TRBJ1-6	TRBD1	few	CASSAATWDRGSYNSPLHF	TGTGCCAGCAGCGCAGCAACCTGGGACAGGGGCTCCTATAATTCACCCCTCCACTTT
TRBV12-3/TRBV12-4	TRBJ2-1	-	-	CASRFQVDSYNEQFF	TGTGCCAGCAGGTTCCAGGTTGACTCCTACAATGAGCAGTTCTTC
TRBV20-1	TRBJ1-1	-	many	CSASDRTEAFF	TGCAGTGCTAGCGACCGCACTGAAGCTTTCTTT
TRBV6-1	TRBJ2-1	-	many	CASSEAHINEQFF	TGTGCCAGCAGTGAAGCGCATATCAATGAGCAGTTCTTC
TRBV24-1	TRBJ1-5	-	many	CATSAQGNQPQHF	TGTGCCACCAGTGCACAGGGCAATCAGCCCCAGCATTTT